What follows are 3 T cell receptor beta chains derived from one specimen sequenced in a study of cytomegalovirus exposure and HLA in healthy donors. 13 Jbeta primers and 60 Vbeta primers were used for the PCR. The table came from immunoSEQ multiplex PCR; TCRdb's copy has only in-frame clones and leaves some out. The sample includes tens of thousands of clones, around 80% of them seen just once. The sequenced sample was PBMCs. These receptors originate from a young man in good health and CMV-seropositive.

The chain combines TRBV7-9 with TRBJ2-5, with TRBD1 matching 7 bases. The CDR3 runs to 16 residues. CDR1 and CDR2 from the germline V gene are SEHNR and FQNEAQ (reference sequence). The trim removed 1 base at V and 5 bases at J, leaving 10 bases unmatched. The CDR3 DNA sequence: TGTGCCAGCAGCTTAGACGGCTCCCTCAGGGGGGAGACCCAGTACTTC. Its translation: CASSLDGSLRGETQYF. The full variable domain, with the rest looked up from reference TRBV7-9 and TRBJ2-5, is DTGVSQNPRHKITKRGQNVTFRCDPISEHNRLYWYRQTLGQGPEFLTYFQNEAQLEKSRLLSDRFSAERPKGSFSTLEIQRTEQGDSAMYLCASSLDGSLRGETQYFGPGTRLLVL.

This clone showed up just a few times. This chain's CDR3 is CASSDRGNTEAFF. The CDR3 DNA follows: TGTGCCAGCAGTGATAGAGGGAACACTGAAGCTTTCTTT. The V call is TRBV2, the J call TRBJ1-1; D is uncertain. Germline lookup yields CDR1 SNHLY and CDR2 FYNNEI. Trimming shortened V by 3 bases and J by 1 base, and 6 bases separated the two germline ends. This CDR3 contains 13 residues.

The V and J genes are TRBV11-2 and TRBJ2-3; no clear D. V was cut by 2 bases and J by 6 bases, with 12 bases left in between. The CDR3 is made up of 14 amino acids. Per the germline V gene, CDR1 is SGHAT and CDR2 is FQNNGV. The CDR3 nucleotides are TGTGCCAGCAGCTTAAGTCGGCCCGGGGATACGCAGTATTTT. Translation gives CASSLSRPGDTQYF.